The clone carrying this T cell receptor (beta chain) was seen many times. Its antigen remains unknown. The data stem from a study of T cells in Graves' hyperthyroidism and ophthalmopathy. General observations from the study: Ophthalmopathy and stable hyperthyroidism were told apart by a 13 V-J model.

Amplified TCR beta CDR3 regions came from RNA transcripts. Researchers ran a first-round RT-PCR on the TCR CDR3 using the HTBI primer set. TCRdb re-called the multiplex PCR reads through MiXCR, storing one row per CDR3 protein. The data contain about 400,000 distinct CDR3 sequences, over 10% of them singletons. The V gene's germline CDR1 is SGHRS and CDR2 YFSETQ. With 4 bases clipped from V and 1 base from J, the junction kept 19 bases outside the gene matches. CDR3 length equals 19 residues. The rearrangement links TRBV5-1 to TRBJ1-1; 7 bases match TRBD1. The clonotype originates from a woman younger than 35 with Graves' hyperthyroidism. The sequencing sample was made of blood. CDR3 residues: CASSPTGAQPEFRNTEAFF. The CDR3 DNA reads TGCGCCAGCAGCCCCACAGGGGCCCAACCTGAGTTCCGGAACACTGAAGCTTTCTTT.